The sequence of this T cell receptor (beta chain) was determined in a study of T cells after yellow fever vaccination. Germline CDR1 and CDR2: ENHRY and SYGVKD. V was pared by 8 bases and J by 2 bases, with 15 bases between. The CDR3 is 15 residues long. TCRdb ran MiXCR on the 5' RACE reads and lists one entry per CDR3 protein. The table lists 300,000 to 350,000 distinct CDR3 sequences, roughly 8.4% of them singletons. The input for sequencing was PBMCs, taken more than 35 days after the first yellow fever vaccination. The J gene is TRBJ2-2, the V gene TRBV10-3, with a tentative D call TRBD2 (5 bases). The receptor's source is a man younger than 35 who received the YFV17D yellow fever vaccine. The CDR3 region is CAIPKAAGNTGELFF. The CDR3 coding sequence is TGTGCCATCCCTAAAGCGGCAGGCAACACCGGGGAGCTGTTTTTT.